The 15 T cell receptor beta chains in this list originate from one sample, sequenced in a study of cytomegalovirus exposure and HLA in healthy donors. 60 Vbeta and 13 Jbeta primers were used in PCR. The repertoire was sequenced with immunoSEQ multiplex PCR; TCRdb's copy has only in-frame clones and lacks some. The repertoire has roughly 100,000 clones, around 75% of them found once; the top ten carry over 9.5%. Sequenced input: PBMCs. The receptors shown here come from a man younger than 30 in good health and CMV-seropositive.

V usage is TRBV27 and J usage is TRBJ2-7, with 8 bases matching TRBD2. J gave up 7 bases and V 2 bases, and 10 bases lay outside the gene matches. Germline CDR1 and CDR2: MNHEY and SMNVEV (reference sequence). CDR3 length: 15 amino acids. The CDR3 region has the DNA TGTGCCAGCAGTTTAGCGGGGGGCCTTCCGGGGGAGCAGTACTTC. The encoded protein is CASSLAGGLPGEQYF.

The J gene is TRBJ2-3, the V gene TRBV7-9, with 7 bases fitting TRBD1. Germline V CDR1 and CDR2: SEHNR, FQNEAQ (reference sequence). This CDR3 is 14 amino acids long. V shed 8 bases, J shed 7 bases, and the junction held 12 bases outside the gene matches. This chain's CDR3 is CASCRDSEANTQYF. The DNA of the CDR3 is TGTGCCAGCTGTCGGGACAGTGAAGCGAATACGCAGTATTTT. Using reference TRBV7-9 and TRBJ2-3 for the parts outside the CDR3, the full variable domain is DTGVSQNPRHKITKRGQNVTFRCDPISEHNRLYWYRQTLGQGPEFLTYFQNEAQLEKSRLLSDRFSAERPKGSFSTLEIQRTEQGDSAMYLCASCRDSEANTQYFGPGTRLTVL.

CDR3 bases: TGTGCCAGCAGTTTAAGGGGTCAAGGATACAATGAGCAGTTCTTC. Translating gives CASSLRGQGYNEQFF. V gene TRBV6-5 combines with J gene TRBJ2-1; tentatively, D is TRBD1 (5 bases). Per germline, CDR1 MNHEY and CDR2 SVGAGI. This CDR3 region has 15 residues. Trimming left V 4 bases short and J 4 bases short, with 14 bases between.

This clone has a handful of counts. This rearrangement joins TRBV18 to TRBJ1-1; D remains unclear. The length of the CDR3 is 13 residues. Trimming took off 3 bases at V and 5 bases at J, with 10 bases between the two ends. Germline CDR1 and CDR2: KGHSH and LQKENI. This CDR3 reads CASSPNTETEAFF. CDR3 coding DNA: TGTGCCAGCTCACCTAATACAGAGACTGAAGCTTTCTTT.

V gene TRBV6-5 combines with J gene TRBJ2-5, with D possibly TRBD1 on 6 matching bases. Trimming left V 8 bases short and J 5 bases short, with 9 bases between. The CDR3 sequence is 11 residues long. The germline V gene has CDR1 MNHEY and CDR2 SVGAGI. The CDR3 DNA reads TGTGCCAGCGGGGGCCGGGAGACCCAGTACTTC. It codes for CASGGRETQYF.

The genes are TRBV9 and TRBJ2-7; a weak D match, TRBD1 (6 bases). The CDR3 loop spans 15 amino acids. Germline V gene lookup returns CDR1 SGDLS and CDR2 YYNGEE. V lost 0 bases and J lost 6, with 16 bases in between. The CDR3 DNA follows: TGTGCCAGCAGCGTAGTTGGACAGCCTCCGGGCGAGCAGTACTTC. This gives the protein CASSVVGQPPGEQYF.

The chain uses TRBV6-5 and TRBJ1-5, with TRBD1 matching over 7 bases. V lost 8 bases to trimming and J lost 4 bases; unmatched junction nucleotides: 8. CDR1 and CDR2 from the germline V gene are MNHEY and SVGAGI. The CDR3 runs to 14 residues. The CDR3 bases are TGTGCCAGCCAAAACAGGGGAAATAATCAGCCCCAGCATTTT. Amino acid sequence: CASQNRGNNQPQHF.

DNA of the CDR3: TGTGCCAGCAGACTCGGGACAGGGAATTCACCCCTCCACTTT. Its protein is CASRLGTGNSPLHF. The genes are TRBV2 and TRBJ1-6; 9 bases are a match to TRBD1. The junction had 4 bases not matched to a gene; V was cut back by 6 bases and J by 7 bases. This CDR3 region has 14 residues. From germline, CDR1 is SNHLY and CDR2 FYNNEI.

This clone has just one count. The chain carries TRBV2 and TRBJ2-5, with 10 bases matching TRBD2. V was clipped by 6 bases and J by 1 base; unmatched bases: 5. The CDR3 has 15 amino acids. CDR1 SNHLY and CDR2 FYNNEI come from the germline V gene. The CDR3 DNA sequence: TGTGCCAGCAGCTCAAGCGGGGGGGCCCAAGAGACCCAGTACTTC. The encoded protein is CASSSSGGAQETQYF.

The rearrangement links TRBV5-1 to TRBJ2-2; D is perhaps TRBD2 (6 bases). Germline-derived CDR1 and CDR2 are SGHRS and YFSETQ. Trimming removed 3 bases at V and 3 bases at J, with 12 bases between. This CDR3 is built from 15 residues. For the CDR3, the DNA is TGCGCCAGCAGCTGGCGCGGGGCTGACACCGGGGAGCTGTTTTTT. It translates to CASSWRGADTGELFF. Complete variable domain (other parts from reference TRBV5-1 and TRBJ2-2): KAGVTQTPRYLIKTRGQQVTLSCSPISGHRSVSWYQQTPGQGLQFLFEYFSETQRNKGNFPGRFSGRQFSNSRSEMNVSTLELGDSALYLCASSWRGADTGELFFGEGSRLTVL.

The chain couples TRBV28 to TRBJ1-4, with 7 bases that match TRBD1. CDR1 is MDHEN, CDR2 SYDVKM, per germline. This CDR3 comprises 15 residues. V dropped 2 bases and J dropped 4; count of bases not matched to a gene: 4. For the CDR3, the DNA is TGTGCCAGCAGTTTAGGGGACAGACTTAATGAAAAACTGTTTTTT. Its protein product is CASSLGDRLNEKLFF.

This clone is a singleton in its sample. The chain employs TRBV4-1 and TRBJ2-5, with 9 bases fitting TRBD1. The tail of the sequence fits TRBJ2-7 better, so the J call may be wrong. Germline loops: CDR1 MGHRA, CDR2 YSYEKL. There are 17 residues in the CDR3. CDR3 region: CASSQFPGTGSSYEQYF. The CDR3 DNA is TGCGCCAGCAGCCAATTTCCCGGGACAGGGAGCTCCTACGAGCAGTACTTC.

V usage is TRBV6-1 and J usage is TRBJ1-1; D possibly corresponds to TRBD1 (6 bases). The length of the CDR3 is 15 residues. The germline gives CDR1 MNHNS, CDR2 SASEGT. V dropped 6 bases and J dropped 0 bases, with 14 bases sitting between them. The CDR3 here is CASRDWDTVNTEAFF. For the CDR3, the DNA is TGTGCCAGCAGAGATTGGGACACGGTGAACACTGAAGCTTTCTTT.

Concerning this clone: A read error may account for a junction end that differs from germline. The chain uses TRBV6-5 and TRBJ2-6, with a weak D call TRBD1 (6 bases). The CDR3 is made up of 15 amino acids. Germline loops: CDR1 MNHEY, CDR2 SVGAGI. CDR3 residues: CAGRQTGTGANVLTF. The DNA for the CDR3 is TGTGCCGGCAGACAAACAGGGACTGGGGCCAACGTCCTGACTTTC.

V is TRBV28 and J is TRBJ1-1, with D possibly matching TRBD1 (5 bases). Germline V CDR1 and CDR2: MDHEN, SYDVKM. The germline V and J ends were trimmed by 0 bases and 8 bases, with 7 bases remaining between them. This CDR3 is built from 12 residues. The CDR3 DNA sequence: TGTGCCAGCAGTTTATGGGCAGGGGAAGCTTTCTTT. Amino acids: CASSLWAGEAFF.